The 25 T cell receptor beta chains listed next were all sequenced from one sample in a study of CD8 T cells in ankylosing spondylitis. TCRdb re-analysed the 5' RACE reads in MiXCR, keeping a single row per CDR3 protein. Found here are roughly 36,000 distinct CDR3 sequences, more than 13% of them singletons; the top ten hold around 40%. The sequenced sample consisted of blood. These receptors were collected from a male donor with ankylosing spondylitis or in good health (not recorded which).

This clonotype has more than one count but fewer than ten. The V and J genes are TRBV5-1 and TRBJ2-3; D uncertain. The germline gives CDR1 SGHRS, CDR2 YFSETQ. The V end was cut by 4 bases, the J end by 5 bases, with 14 bases between. This CDR3 region has 14 residues. The CDR3 sequence: CASSTGLRRDTQYF. CDR3 sequence (DNA): TGCGCCAGCAGCACCGGCCTAAGGAGAGATACGCAGTATTTT.

In this sample, this clonotype turned up a few times. The CDR3 DNA reads TGTGCCAGCAGTTCCCCGACAGCACAAGAGACCCAGTACTTC. This sequence encodes CASSSPTAQETQYF. The chain combines TRBV28 with TRBJ2-5; D perhaps matches TRBD1 (5 bases). Trimming removed 4 bases from V and 2 bases from J, with 11 bases in between. The length of the CDR3 is 14 residues. Per germline, CDR1 MDHEN and CDR2 SYDVKM.

This clonotype was detected a few times. V usage is TRBV28 and J usage is TRBJ2-4; D is unclear. CDR3 length: 13 residues. V lost 6 bases and J lost 3, with 9 bases in between. Germline assignment: CDR1 MDHEN and CDR2 SYDVKM. CDR3 nucleotide sequence: TGTGCCAGCAGGTTTGACGACAAAAACATTCAGTACTTC. Its translation: CASRFDDKNIQYF.

This chain uses TRBV7-9 with TRBJ2-7; D ambiguous. Between the trimmed V and J ends, which lost 5 bases and 5 bases, there was a span of 7 bases. Germline V gene data show CDR1 as SEHNR and CDR2 as FQNEAQ (reference sequence). The CDR3 is 11 residues long. The CDR3 DNA reads as TGTGCCAGCAGCCCCTTTGACGAGCAGTACTTC. Amino acid sequence: CASSPFDEQYF.

This clonotype was seen a handful of times. The chain recombines TRBV7-2 with TRBJ2-2; D remains unclear. The CDR3 is made up of 16 amino acids. Germline V gene lookup returns CDR1 SGHTA and CDR2 FQGNSA. The germline V and J ends were trimmed by 4 bases and 5 bases, with 17 bases remaining between them. CDR3 amino acids: CASSSSSAARTGELFF. The CDR3 DNA is TGTGCCAGCAGCTCGAGCTCCGCCGCGCGAACCGGGGAGCTGTTTTTT.

The chain employs TRBV9 and TRBJ2-2; D unresolved. V dropped 4 bases and J dropped 10 bases, with 17 bases sitting between them. Germline-derived CDR1 and CDR2 are SGDLS and YYNGEE. This CDR3 spans 14 amino acids. This chain's CDR3 is CASSFTAYTLELFF. The CDR3 bases are TGTGCCAGCAGCTTCACCGCTTACACGTTGGAGCTGTTTTTT.

The chain recombines TRBV7-6 with TRBJ2-1; no definite D call. This CDR3 has 12 residues. Trimming removed 5 bases from V and 2 bases from J, with 4 bases in between. Looked up from germline, CDR1 is SGHVS and CDR2 is FNYEAQ. In DNA, the CDR3 is TGTGCCAGCAGCGTGACCTACAATGAGCAGTTCTTC. Its translation is CASSVTYNEQFF.

V is TRBV6-5 and J is TRBJ2-7; 10 bases fit TRBD2. CDR1 and CDR2 from the germline V gene are MNHEY and SVGAGI. J was trimmed by 2 bases and V by 4 bases; bases with no gene match: 5. This CDR3 has 15 residues. CDR3 DNA: TGTGCCAGCAGTTCCCCTAGCGGGGGACCCTACGAGCAGTACTTC. Amino acid sequence: CASSSPSGGPYEQYF.

This clonotype was seen a handful of times. The gene calls are TRBV29-1 and TRBJ1-1, with a weak D call TRBD1 (6 bases). CDR1 and CDR2 from the germline V gene are SQVTM and ANQGSEA. Trimming removed 5 bases from V and 4 bases from J, with 11 bases in between. The CDR3 extends over 12 amino acids. CDR3 sequence reads: CSVLQGSTEAFF. CDR3 sequence (DNA): TGCAGCGTTCTACAGGGATCCACTGAAGCTTTCTTT.

The V call is TRBV12-3 or TRBV12-4, the J call TRBJ2-3; D is undetermined. V dropped 3 bases and J dropped 7 bases, with 8 bases sitting between them. The CDR3 is made up of 12 amino acids. CDR3 amino acids: CASSFAGNTQYF. CDR3 in DNA: TGTGCCAGCAGTTTCGCTGGGAATACGCAGTATTTT.

This chain joins TRBV2 and TRBJ2-3; D is undetermined. The germline CDR1 and CDR2 sequences are SNHLY and FYNNEI. V was clipped by 4 bases and J by 5 bases, with 10 bases between them. The CDR3 runs 13 residues. CDR3 nucleotides: TGTGCCAGCAGTGCTAACGTGGGAGATACGCAGTATTTT. Translated: CASSANVGDTQYF.

The genes are TRBV7-9 and TRBJ2-3, with D perhaps TRBD2 (6 bases). The CDR3 extends over 16 amino acids. Trimming shortened V by 1 base and J by 1 base, and 12 bases separated the two germline ends. Per the germline V gene, CDR1 is SEHNR and CDR2 is FQNEAQ (reference sequence). CDR3 protein: CASSLDRGVGTDTQYF. DNA for the CDR3: TGTGCCAGCAGCTTAGATCGCGGGGTCGGCACAGATACGCAGTATTTT.

This clonotype has a handful of counts. The chain combines TRBV7-2 with TRBJ2-2; D unclear. V shed 6 bases and J shed 0 bases, with 8 bases lying between them. CDR3 length equals 14 residues. CDR1 and CDR2 from the germline V gene are SGHTA and FQGNSA. CDR3 bases: TGTGCCAGCAGTTGGATCGCGAACACCGGGGAGCTGTTTTTT. This codes for CASSWIANTGELFF. The entire variable domain, with the rest obtained from reference TRBV7-2 and TRBJ2-2, is as follows: GAGVSQSPSNKVTEKGKDVELRCDPISGHTALYWYRQSLGQGLEFLIYFQGNSAPDKSGLPSDRFSAERTGGSVSTLTIQRTQQEDSAVYLCASSWIANTGELFFGEGSRLTVL.

Only a few counts were recorded for this clonotype. V and J are TRBV7-2 and TRBJ2-3; D gene unclear. CDR1 and CDR2 from the germline V gene are SGHTA and FQGNSA. V shed 5 bases and J shed 10 bases, with 10 bases lying between them. There are 11 residues in the CDR3. In DNA form, the CDR3 reads TGTGCCAGCAGCGATTATGGAGCGCAGTATTTT. This codes for CASSDYGAQYF.

This clonotype turned up a few times. This sequence joins TRBV24-1 and TRBJ2-1; TRBD1 aligns across 8 bases. The CDR3 has 15 amino acids. Unmatched junction bases numbered 6, after V lost 5 bases and J lost 4 bases. Germline CDR1 and CDR2: KGHDR and SFDVKD. In DNA form, the CDR3 reads TGTGCCACCAGTGGGACAGGGACGGAGTACAATGAGCAGTTCTTC. It encodes CATSGTGTEYNEQFF.

This clonotype has more than one count but fewer than ten. The V gene is TRBV7-2, the J gene TRBJ2-2; 7 nucleotides align to TRBD1. Germline V gene sequence: CDR1 SGHTA, CDR2 FQGNSA. The CDR3 totals 15 residues. After removal of 5 bases from V and 4 bases from J, the junction contained 7 bases not matched to a gene. The CDR3 is CASSLRQGSTGELFF. The CDR3 nucleotides are TGTGCCAGCAGCCTACGACAGGGATCCACCGGGGAGCTGTTTTTT.

This clonotype was counted a few times. The chain uses TRBV20-1 and TRBJ1-5; TRBD1 agrees at 11 bases. The germline V gene encodes CDR1 DFQATT and CDR2 SNEGSKA (reference sequence). Trimming at V came to 3 bases and at J to 1 base, leaving 17 bases not matched to a gene. The CDR3 has 20 residues. The CDR3 sequence: CSASPIGQGAQGHSNQPQHF. Here the CDR3 DNA reads TGCAGTGCTAGCCCCATCGGACAGGGGGCTCAGGGGCACAGCAATCAGCCCCAGCATTTT.

The chain uses TRBV10-3 and TRBJ2-1, with 10 bases identical to TRBD2. This CDR3 is built from 15 residues. Germline-derived CDR1 and CDR2 are ENHRY and SYGVKD. V dropped 4 bases and J dropped 6; count of bases not matched to a gene: 6. DNA of the CDR3: TGTGCCATCAGTGGGGCTAGCGGGAGAAGCAATGAGCAGTTCTTC. Residues: CAISGASGRSNEQFF.

This clonotype has more than one count but fewer than ten. The chain joins TRBV7-3 to TRBJ2-3; D gene ambiguous. The germline V and J ends were trimmed by 2 bases and 0 bases, with 12 bases remaining between them. The CDR3 runs 16 residues. Per the germline V gene, CDR1 is SGHTA and CDR2 is FQGTGA. CDR3 residues: CASSLLGSPSTDTQYF. The CDR3, as DNA: TGTGCCAGCAGCTTACTGGGTAGCCCTAGCACAGATACGCAGTATTTT.

This clonotype was counted between two and nine times. The V and J genes are TRBV20-1 and TRBJ2-7; TRBD1 agrees at 8 bases. The CDR3 extends over 14 amino acids. V gave up 0 bases and J gave up 6 bases; unmatched junction bases: 7. The germline CDR1 and CDR2 sequences are DFQATT and SNEGSKA (reference sequence). CDR3 sequence reads: CSAREPTRGLEQYV. CDR3 DNA: TGCAGTGCTAGAGAACCCACCAGGGGGCTCGAGCAGTACGTC.

Note on this clonotype: The germline gene is not matched at one end of the junction; a read error may be the cause. The V gene is TRBV28, the J gene TRBJ2-1, with D possibly being TRBD2 (5 bases). This CDR3 is 15 amino acids long. CDR1 is MDHEN and CDR2 is SYDVKM in the germline V gene. The DNA of the CDR3 is TGTGCCAGCAGTTTATTGGCAGCTGCTAGCAATGTGCAGTTCTTC. It codes for CASSLLAAASNVQFF.

This clonotype was found a few times. The chain carries TRBV7-9 and TRBJ2-1; 9 bases map to TRBD2. With V trimmed by 4 bases and J by 9 bases, 10 bases remained unmatched. Germline V CDR1 and CDR2: SEHNR, FQNEAQ (reference sequence). CDR3 length: 15 amino acids. The CDR3 nucleotides are TGTGCCAGCAGCTCCCGACTAGCGGACAAGTCTGAGCAGTTCTTC. It yields the protein CASSSRLADKSEQFF.

This clonotype was detected only a few times. CDR3 DNA sequence: TGTGCCAGCAGTGTCGTGGGGAGCAATCAGCCCCAGCATTTT. Amino acids: CASSVVGSNQPQHF. This sequence joins TRBV28 and TRBJ1-5; D unresolved. This CDR3 has 14 amino acids. With 5 bases removed from V and 1 base from J, the gap between germline ends came to 9 bases. Germline V gene lookup returns CDR1 MDHEN and CDR2 SYDVKM.

The rearrangement uses TRBV4-1 and TRBJ1-5, with D perhaps matching TRBD1 (6 bases). V shed 1 base and J shed 6 bases, with 16 bases lying between them. Germline assignment: CDR1 MGHRA and CDR2 YSYEKL. This CDR3 contains 16 residues. The CDR3 loop reads CASSQVGGQRRQPQHF. CDR3 DNA sequence: TGCGCCAGCAGCCAAGTTGGGGGGCAGAGACGTCAGCCCCAGCATTTT.

The V gene is TRBV29-1, the J gene TRBJ2-2, with TRBD1 matching over 9 bases. With V trimmed by 7 bases and J by 0 bases, 3 bases remained unmatched. This CDR3 comprises 14 residues. Germline lookup yields CDR1 SQVTM and CDR2 ANQGSEA. CDR3 sequence (DNA): TGCAGCGCGGGACAGGGATCGAACACCGGGGAGCTGTTTTTT. Amino acid sequence: CSAGQGSNTGELFF.